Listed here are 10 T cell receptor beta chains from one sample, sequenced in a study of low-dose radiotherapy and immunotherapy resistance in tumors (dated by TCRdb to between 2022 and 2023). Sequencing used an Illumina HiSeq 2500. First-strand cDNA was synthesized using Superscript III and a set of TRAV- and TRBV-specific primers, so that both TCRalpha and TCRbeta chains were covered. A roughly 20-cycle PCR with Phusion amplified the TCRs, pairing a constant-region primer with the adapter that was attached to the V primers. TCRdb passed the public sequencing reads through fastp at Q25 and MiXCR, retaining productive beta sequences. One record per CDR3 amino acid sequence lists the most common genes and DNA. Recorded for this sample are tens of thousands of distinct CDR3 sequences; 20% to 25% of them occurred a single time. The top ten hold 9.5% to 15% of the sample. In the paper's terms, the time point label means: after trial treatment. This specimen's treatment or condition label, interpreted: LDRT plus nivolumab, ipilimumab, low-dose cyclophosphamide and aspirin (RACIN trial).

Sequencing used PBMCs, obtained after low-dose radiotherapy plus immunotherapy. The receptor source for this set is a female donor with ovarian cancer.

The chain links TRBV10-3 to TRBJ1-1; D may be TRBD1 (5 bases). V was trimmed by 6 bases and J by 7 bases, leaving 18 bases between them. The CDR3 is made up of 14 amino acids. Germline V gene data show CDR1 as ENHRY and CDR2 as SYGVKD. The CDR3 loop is CAIRRTGGQSEAFF. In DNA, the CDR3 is TGTGCCATCAGACGGACCGGGGGTCAAAGTGAAGCTTTCTTT.

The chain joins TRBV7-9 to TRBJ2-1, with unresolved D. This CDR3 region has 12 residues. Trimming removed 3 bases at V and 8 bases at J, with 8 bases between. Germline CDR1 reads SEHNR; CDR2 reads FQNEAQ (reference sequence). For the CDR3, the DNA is TGTGCCAGCAGCTTGGATCCCGATGAGCAGTTCTTC. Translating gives CASSLDPDEQFF. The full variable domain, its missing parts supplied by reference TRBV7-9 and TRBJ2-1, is DTGVSQNPRHKITKRGQNVTFRCDPISEHNRLYWYRQTLGQGPEFLTYFQNEAQLEKSRLLSDRFSAERPKGSFSTLEIQRTEQGDSAMYLCASSLDPDEQFFGPGTRLTVL.

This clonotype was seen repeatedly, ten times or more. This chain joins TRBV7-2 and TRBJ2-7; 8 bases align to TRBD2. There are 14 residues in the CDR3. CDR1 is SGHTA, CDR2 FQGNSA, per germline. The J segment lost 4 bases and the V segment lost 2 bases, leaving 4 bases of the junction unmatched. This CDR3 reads CASSLRAGVYEQYF. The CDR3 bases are TGTGCCAGCAGCTTAAGAGCGGGAGTGTACGAGCAGTACTTC.

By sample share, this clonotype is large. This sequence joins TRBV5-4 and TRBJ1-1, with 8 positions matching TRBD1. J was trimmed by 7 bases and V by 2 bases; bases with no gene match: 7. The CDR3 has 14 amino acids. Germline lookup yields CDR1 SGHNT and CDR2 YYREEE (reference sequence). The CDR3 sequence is CASSFTNGQGEAFF. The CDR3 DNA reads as TGTGCCAGCAGCTTCACAAATGGACAGGGTGAAGCTTTCTTT.

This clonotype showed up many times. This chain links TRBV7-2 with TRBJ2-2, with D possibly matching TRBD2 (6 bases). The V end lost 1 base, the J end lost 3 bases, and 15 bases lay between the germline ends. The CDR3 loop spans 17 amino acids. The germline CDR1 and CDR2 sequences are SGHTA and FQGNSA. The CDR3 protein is CASSLVPGATYTGELFF. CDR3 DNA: TGTGCCAGCAGCTTAGTACCGGGAGCAACGTACACCGGGGAGCTGTTTTTT.

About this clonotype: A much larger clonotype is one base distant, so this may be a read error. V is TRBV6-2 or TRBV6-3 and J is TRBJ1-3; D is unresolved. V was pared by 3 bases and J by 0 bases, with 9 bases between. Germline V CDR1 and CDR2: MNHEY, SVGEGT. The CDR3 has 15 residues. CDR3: CASSYVALSGNTIYF. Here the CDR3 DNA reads TGTGCCAGCAGTTATGTTGCCCTCTCTGGAAACACCATATATTTT.

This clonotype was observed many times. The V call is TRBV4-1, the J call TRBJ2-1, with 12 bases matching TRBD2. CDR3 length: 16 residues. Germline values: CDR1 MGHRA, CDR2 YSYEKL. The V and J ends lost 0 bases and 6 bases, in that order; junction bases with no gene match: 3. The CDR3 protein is CASSQEASGRVNEQFF. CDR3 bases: TGCGCCAGCAGCCAAGAAGCTAGCGGGAGGGTCAATGAGCAGTTCTTC.

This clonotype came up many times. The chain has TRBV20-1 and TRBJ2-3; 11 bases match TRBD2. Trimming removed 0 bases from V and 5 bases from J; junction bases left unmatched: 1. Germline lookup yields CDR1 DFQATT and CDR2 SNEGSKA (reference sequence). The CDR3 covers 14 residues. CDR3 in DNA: TGCAGTGCTAGAGATACTAGCGGGAGAGATACGCAGTATTTT. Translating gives CSARDTSGRDTQYF.

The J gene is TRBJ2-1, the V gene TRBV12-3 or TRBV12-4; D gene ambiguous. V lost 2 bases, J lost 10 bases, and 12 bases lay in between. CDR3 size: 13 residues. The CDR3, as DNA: TGTGCCAGCAGTTTAACTATCCGCGGCGAGCAGTTCTTC. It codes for CASSLTIRGEQFF.

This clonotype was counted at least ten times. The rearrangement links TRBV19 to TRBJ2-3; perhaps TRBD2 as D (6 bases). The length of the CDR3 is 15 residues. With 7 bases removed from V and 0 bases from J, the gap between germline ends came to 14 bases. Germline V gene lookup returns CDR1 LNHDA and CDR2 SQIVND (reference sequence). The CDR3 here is CASTPSDLSTDTQYF. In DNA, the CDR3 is TGTGCCAGTACACCTAGCGACCTTAGCACAGATACGCAGTATTTT.